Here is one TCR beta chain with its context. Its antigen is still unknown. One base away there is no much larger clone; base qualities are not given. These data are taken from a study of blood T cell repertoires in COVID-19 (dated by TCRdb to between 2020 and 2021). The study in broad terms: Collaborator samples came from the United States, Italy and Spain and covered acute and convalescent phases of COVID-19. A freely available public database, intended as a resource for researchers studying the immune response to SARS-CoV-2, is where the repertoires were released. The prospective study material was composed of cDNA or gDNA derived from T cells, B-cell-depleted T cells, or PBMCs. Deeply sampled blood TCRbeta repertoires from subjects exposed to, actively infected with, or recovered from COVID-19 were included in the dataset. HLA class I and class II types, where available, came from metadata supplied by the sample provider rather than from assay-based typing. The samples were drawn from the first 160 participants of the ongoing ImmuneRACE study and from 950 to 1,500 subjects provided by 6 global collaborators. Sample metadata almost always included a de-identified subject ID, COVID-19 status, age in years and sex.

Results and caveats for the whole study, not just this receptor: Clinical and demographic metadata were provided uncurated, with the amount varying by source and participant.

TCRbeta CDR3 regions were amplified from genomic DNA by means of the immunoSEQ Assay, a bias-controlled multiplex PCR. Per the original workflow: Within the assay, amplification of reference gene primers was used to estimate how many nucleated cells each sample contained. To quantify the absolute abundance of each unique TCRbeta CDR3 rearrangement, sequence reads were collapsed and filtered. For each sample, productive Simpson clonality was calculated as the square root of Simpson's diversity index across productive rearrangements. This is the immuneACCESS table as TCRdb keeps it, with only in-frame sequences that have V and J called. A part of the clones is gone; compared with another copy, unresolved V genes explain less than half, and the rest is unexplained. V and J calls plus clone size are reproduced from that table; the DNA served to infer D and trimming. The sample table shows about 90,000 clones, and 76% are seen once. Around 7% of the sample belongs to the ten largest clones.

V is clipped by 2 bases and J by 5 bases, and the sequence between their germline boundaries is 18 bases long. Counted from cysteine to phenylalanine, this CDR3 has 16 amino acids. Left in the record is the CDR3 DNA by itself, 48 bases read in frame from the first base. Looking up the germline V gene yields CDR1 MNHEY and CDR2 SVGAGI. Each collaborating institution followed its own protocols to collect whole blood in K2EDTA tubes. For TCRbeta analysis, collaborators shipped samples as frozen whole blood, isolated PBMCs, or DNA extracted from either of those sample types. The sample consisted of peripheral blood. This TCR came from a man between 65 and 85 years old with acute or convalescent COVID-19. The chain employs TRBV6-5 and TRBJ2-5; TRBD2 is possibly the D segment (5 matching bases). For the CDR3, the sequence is CASSYGRTGSEETQYF. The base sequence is TGTGCCAGCAGTTACGGGCGGACGGGGTCGGAGGAGACCCAGTACTTC.